These 26 T cell receptor beta chains were all obtained from the same sample, sequenced in a study of tumor-infiltrating lymphocytes in primary liver carcinoma. From approximately 0.5 ug of total RNA, TCR beta-specific cDNA was reverse-transcribed using a constant-region primer. ARM-PCR, slightly modified, supplied the TCR beta libraries through three nested multiplex PCR rounds. Two initial PCR rounds of approximately 10 cycles each paired TRBV1-TRBV30 forward primers with a C-beta reverse primer. Each CDR3 protein is one row after TCRdb ran MiXCR on the multiplex PCR reads. The sample has 310,000 or so distinct CDR3 sequences, about 50% seen once. The study extracted blood RNA from unsorted whole blood and also extracted germline DNA. Sequenced sample: peripheral blood. These receptors all stem from a woman in her 30s with primary liver carcinoma and hepatitis B virus infection.

V is TRBV5-5 and J is TRBJ2-4, with 7 bases identical to TRBD1. Germline V gives CDR1 SGHKS, CDR2 YYEKEE (reference sequence). V was clipped by 4 bases and J by 7 bases; unmatched bases: 5. The CDR3 covers 13 residues. The CDR3 is CASSLQGQNIQYF. DNA for the CDR3: TGTGCCAGCAGCCTCCAGGGACAGAACATTCAGTACTTC.

This clonotype was detected only a few times. The chain links TRBV6-5 to TRBJ2-3; 8 bases map to TRBD2. There are 14 residues in the CDR3. V was pared by 6 bases and J by 4 bases, with 6 bases of the junction left unmatched. CDR1 is MNHEY and CDR2 is SVGAGI in the germline V gene. The CDR3 DNA reads as TGTGCCAGCAGGAGCGGGAGAGGACCAGATACGCAGTATTTT. It translates to CASRSGRGPDTQYF.

This clonotype was seen at least ten times. V usage is TRBV10-2 and J usage is TRBJ2-2, with 9 bases that match TRBD1. CDR1 is WSHSY and CDR2 is SAAADI in the germline V gene. With V trimmed by 9 bases and J by 6 bases, 11 bases remained unmatched. The CDR3 loop spans 15 amino acids. The CDR3 nucleotides read TGCGCCAGTGGCCGGGACAGGGTAGAATCCGGGGAGCTGTTTTTT. Translated: CASGRDRVESGELFF.

This clonotype has more than one count but fewer than ten. The rearrangement links TRBV28 to TRBJ1-1; D gene unclear. This CDR3 is 16 amino acids long. V was pared by 6 bases and J by 4 bases, with 21 bases between. Germline V lookup: CDR1 MDHEN, CDR2 SYDVKM. This CDR3 is CASRVRQGSATTEAFF. The CDR3 DNA reads as TGTGCCAGCAGAGTCCGACAAGGCTCGGCAACCACTGAAGCTTTCTTT. Together with reference TRBV28 and TRBJ1-1, the CDR3 gives the full variable domain: DVKVTQSSRYLVKRTGEKVFLECVQDMDHENMFWYRQDPGLGLRLIYFSYDVKMKEKGDIPEGYSVSREKKERFSLILESASTNQTSMYLCASRVRQGSATTEAFFGQGTRLTVV.

In its sample, this clonotype was seen many times. V and J are TRBV11-3 and TRBJ2-2; TRBD2 aligns across 8 bases. This CDR3 has 14 amino acids. CDR1 is SGHNT and CDR2 is YENEEA in the germline V gene. J gave up 6 bases and V 4 bases, and 4 bases lay outside the gene matches. The CDR3 DNA reads TGTGCCAGCAGCTCGACCGGGGGGGCCGGGGAGCTGTTTTTT. Its translation is CASSSTGGAGELFF.

This chain connects TRBV5-6 to TRBJ1-5; D not certain. The CDR3 runs 12 residues. Deletions cut 0 bases from V and 9 bases from J, with 7 bases between. The V gene's germline CDR1 is SGHDT and CDR2 YYEEEE. The CDR3 sequence: CASSLGEGPQHF. The CDR3 DNA reads TGTGCCAGCAGCTTGGGAGAAGGGCCCCAGCATTTT.

By its share, this clonotype is medium-sized (0.01 to 0.1%). The V call is TRBV29-1, the J call TRBJ2-1, with D tentatively TRBD1 (6 bases). Germline CDR1 reads SQVTM; CDR2 reads ANQGSEA. V was pared by 5 bases and J by 5 bases, with 19 bases between. The CDR3 is made up of 15 amino acids. This chain's CDR3 is CSVLNGQTKHNEQFF. The CDR3 region has the DNA TGCAGCGTTCTCAATGGACAGACGAAACACAATGAGCAGTTCTTC.

Note on this clonotype: One junction end does not reproduce the germline sequence, and a read error may be involved. The chain couples TRBV11-2 to TRBJ2-1; D not resolved. This CDR3 region has 17 residues. The germline V gene encodes CDR1 SGHAT and CDR2 FQNNGV. In DNA form, the CDR3 reads TGTGCTAGCAGCTTAGGCCAGCCTGGCTGGGGAACGAATGAGCAGTTCTTC. It yields the protein CASSLGQPGWGTNEQFF.

On this clonotype: A single base separates this from a much larger clone, so it may be a read error. The CDR3 bases are TGCAGCGTTGAATTCCCCGGGGCAACTAATGGAAAACTGTTTTTT. It encodes CSVEFPGATNGKLFF. The genes are TRBV29-1 and TRBJ1-4; D possibly corresponds to TRBD1 (5 bases). Germline V gene data show CDR1 as SQVTM and CDR2 as ANQGSEA. This CDR3 is built from 15 residues.

A note on this clonotype: The junction departs from the called germline gene at one end, perhaps through a read error. The chain couples TRBV4-3 to TRBJ2-5; tentatively, D is TRBD1 or TRBD2 (5 bases each). This CDR3 is built from 14 residues. Germline V gives CDR1 LGHNA, CDR2 YSLEER. The CDR3 is CASSQDFRGDAQYF. Here the CDR3 DNA reads TGCGCCAGCAGCCAAGATTTCCGGGGCGATGCCCAATACTTC.

Note on this clonotype: This sequence may be a read error, since a much larger clone differs from it by one base. This chain uses TRBV12-3 or TRBV12-4 with TRBJ1-5, with D unresolved. The CDR3 is 13 amino acids. For the CDR3, the DNA is TGTGCCAGCGGTTTAGCCCGGGATCAGCCCCAGCATTTT. Its translation: CASGLARDQPQHF.

The chain uses TRBV5-4 and TRBJ2-2; TRBD1 matches 7 bases. V lost 5 bases and J lost 6; bases outside the gene matches: 4. This CDR3 is built from 13 residues. From germline, CDR1 is SGHNT and CDR2 YYREEE (reference sequence). The CDR3 DNA reads TGTGCCAGCAGGTCACAGGGGTCCGGGGAGCTGTTTTTT. It encodes CASRSQGSGELFF.

This chain joins TRBV14 and TRBJ2-1; D gene ambiguous. V was trimmed by 3 bases and J by 3 bases, leaving 15 bases between them. CDR3 length: 16 amino acids. Germline assignment: CDR1 SGHDN and CDR2 FVKESK. This CDR3 reads CASSHFDTRGYNEQFF. The CDR3 DNA sequence: TGTGCCAGCAGCCACTTTGACACCCGAGGCTACAATGAGCAGTTCTTC.

V gene TRBV10-3 combines with J gene TRBJ2-1; no firm D call. The germline V gene has CDR1 ENHRY and CDR2 SYGVKD. The CDR3 is 15 residues long. V lost 2 bases to trimming and J lost 4 bases, with 12 bases between them. CDR3 DNA: TGTGCCATCAGTGAGCAAGCTCCCGGGTACAATGAGCAGTTCTTC. Amino acids: CAISEQAPGYNEQFF.

The sample holds one count of this clonotype. The chain carries TRBV12-3 or TRBV12-4 and TRBJ2-7, with 10 bases matching TRBD2. The CDR3 has 14 residues. Trimming removed 10 bases from V and 3 bases from J; junction bases left unmatched: 9. DNA for the CDR3: TGTGCCAACAGCTTAGCGGGAGGAAGCTACGAGCAGTACTTC. This gives the protein CANSLAGGSYEQYF.

This clonotype was counted between two and nine times. The V and J genes are TRBV6-2 or TRBV6-3 and TRBJ2-5; 8 nucleotides align to TRBD2. The CDR3 covers 15 residues. V trimming: 2 bases; J trimming: 1 base; junction bases outside the gene matches: 3. Germline V lookup: CDR1 MNHEY, CDR2 SVGEGT. As DNA, the CDR3 is TGTGCCAGCAGTTACCAGGGACTAGTCCAAGAGACCCAGTACTTC. Amino acid sequence: CASSYQGLVQETQYF.

Note on this clonotype: A much more abundant neighbour one base away suggests this may be a read error. This chain links TRBV4-1 with TRBJ1-1; a weak D match, TRBD1 (5 bases). Per germline, CDR1 MGHRA and CDR2 YSYEKL. CDR3 size: 15 residues. The CDR3 nucleotides read TGCGCCAACAGCCAAGCCCCAGACAGCAACACTGAAGCTTTCTTT. Translation: CANSQAPDSNTEAFF.

About this clonotype: Germline is not matched at one junction end, which may reflect a read error. The genes are TRBV11-2 and TRBJ2-2, with 9 positions matching TRBD1. Per germline, CDR1 SGHAT and CDR2 FQNNGV. CDR3 length equals 16 residues. The CDR3 bases are TGTGTCAGCAGCTCCGGACAGGGGATAAGCCCCTGGGAGCTGTTTTTT. It translates to CVSSSGQGISPWELFF.

This clonotype was picked up many times. The chain couples TRBV29-1 to TRBJ2-1; 7 nucleotides align to TRBD2. CDR1 and CDR2 (germline): SQVTM, ANQGSEA. V lost 7 bases, J lost 8 bases, and 20 bases stayed unmatched. CDR3 length equals 16 residues. Here the CDR3 DNA reads TGCAGCGCTACTAAAGCGATTGGCGGGAGCTCACATGAGCAGTTCTTC. Translating gives CSATKAIGGSSHEQFF.

The CDR3 DNA reads TGCAGGCTAGGGTCTTTGAGCACAGATACGCAGTATTTT. It encodes CRLGSLSTDTQYF. This chain links TRBV20-1 with TRBJ2-3; no clear D. Germline V lookup: CDR1 DFQATT, CDR2 SNEGSKA (reference sequence). The CDR3 spans 13 residues.

Worth noting for this clonotype: The junction and the germline gene differ at one end; a read error may be behind it. V usage is TRBV14 and J usage is TRBJ2-7; 8 nucleotides match TRBD1. The CDR3 spans 13 residues. The germline V gene has CDR1 SGHDN and CDR2 FVKESK. CDR3 region: CASSPGQVLEQNF. The CDR3 nucleotides are TGTGCCAGCAGCCCGGGACAGGTCCTCGAGCAAAACTTC.

This clonotype was detected ten times or more. A read error may account for a junction end that differs from germline. This chain joins TRBV12-3 or TRBV12-4 and TRBJ2-7; D might be TRBD1 (7 bases). This CDR3 is built from 17 residues. DNA of the CDR3: TGTGCCAGCAGCTTAGGCGGGGCGACAGGGAGAGGCTACGAGCAGTACTTC. Its translation: CASSLGGATGRGYEQYF.

Note on this clonotype: This could be a read error, since a much larger clone is one nucleotide away. The chain uses TRBV12-5 and TRBJ1-1; D uncertain. The V end lost 4 bases, the J end lost 7 bases, and 10 bases lay between the germline ends. This CDR3 is 12 amino acids long. Germline V gene sequence: CDR1 LGHNT, CDR2 FRNRAP. The CDR3 loop reads CASGSESDEAFF. DNA for the CDR3: TGTGCTAGTGGTTCCGAATCGGATGAAGCTTTCTTT.

The rearrangement links TRBV6-5 to TRBJ2-2; maybe TRBD1 (5 bases). The germline V and J ends were trimmed by 11 bases and 3 bases, with 28 bases remaining between them. Germline CDR1 is MNHEY and CDR2 is SVGAGI. The length of the CDR3 is 18 residues. CDR3 region: CACMGNLGRVGDTGELFF. The CDR3 DNA reads as TGTGCCTGCATGGGGAACCTGGGCAGGGTAGGGGACACCGGGGAGCTGTTTTTT.

A word on this clonotype: The germline gene is not matched at one end of the junction; a read error may be the cause. The chain recombines TRBV29-1 with TRBJ2-1, with unresolved D. Germline lookup yields CDR1 SQVTM and CDR2 ANQGSEA. The CDR3 contains 11 residues. CDR3 coding DNA: TGCAGCGTTGCGCGAGTTGGTGAGCGGTTCTTC. It translates to CSVARVGERFF.

This clonotype appeared once. This sequence may be a read error, since a much larger clone differs from it by one base. This chain links TRBV6-2 or TRBV6-3 with TRBJ2-2; no firm D call. Germline V gene sequence: CDR1 MNHEY, CDR2 SVGEGT. The CDR3 covers 14 residues. The CDR3 spells CVSRLPTYTGELFF. CDR3 DNA: TGTGTCAGCAGACTTCCTACTTACACCGGGGAGCTGTTTTTT.